The rows below give T cell receptor beta chains drawn from one sample of a study of cytomegalovirus exposure and HLA in healthy donors. Libraries were prepared by immunoSEQ multiplex PCR; TCRdb keeps only in-frame clonotypes and omits some of them. Here the sample spans 95,000 to 150,000 clones, approximately 81% being singletons. Material for sequencing was PBMCs. The receptors were sampled from a woman aged 30 to 39 in good health and CMV-seronegative. Both conserved end residues are trimmed from each CDR3. The order of the fields is V gene, clone size, J gene, CDR3 protein. Not every row has a clone size; where given, it reads once, few, many or a size class.

V: TRBV6-6
size: NA
J: TRBJ2-1
CDR3: ASTGGYNEQF

V: TRBV5-1
size: NA
J: TRBJ2-3
CDR3: ASSPLWTGSTDTQY

V: TRBV11-3
size: NA
J: TRBJ1-1
CDR3: ASSLGENTEAF

V: TRBV7-2
size: NA
J: TRBJ1-2
CDR3: ASSSPGGGGYT

V: TRBV5-6
size: NA
J: TRBJ1-2
CDR3: ASSLEQAPYDYGYT

V: TRBV10-3
size: NA
J: TRBJ2-1
CDR3: AIRGLAGGPDEQF

V: TRBV5-1
size: NA
J: TRBJ1-5
CDR3: ASSLDGTPGRGNQPQH

V: TRBV6-1
size: NA
J: TRBJ2-1
CDR3: ASSVAGTQVHNEQF

V: TRBV11-2
size: NA
J: TRBJ1-2
CDR3: ASTRSRQDGYT

V: TRBV6-1
size: NA
J: TRBJ1-1
CDR3: ASSADSWGTEAF

V: TRBV7-8
size: NA
J: TRBJ1-6
CDR3: ASSLAQGANNSPLH

V: TRBV19
size: NA
J: TRBJ2-3
CDR3: ASSLQGPTDTQY

V: TRBV6-1
size: NA
J: TRBJ1-1
CDR3: ASGGQPNTEAF

V: TRBV4-2
size: NA
J: TRBJ2-7
CDR3: ASSLEEGTFSYEQY

V: TRBV19
size: NA
J: TRBJ1-2
CDR3: ASSSRAPGGYGYT

V: TRBV7-2
size: NA
J: TRBJ2-3
CDR3: ASSLVAGASTDTQY

V: TRBV14
size: NA
J: TRBJ2-7
CDR3: ASSQWTAESSYEQY

V: TRBV19
size: once
J: TRBJ1-1
CDR3: ASSVRGRGTEAF

V: TRBV11-2
size: NA
J: TRBJ1-3
CDR3: ASSLGGEGY

V: TRBV10-1
size: NA
J: TRBJ2-7
CDR3: AKQSGEDEQY

V: TRBV19
size: few
J: TRBJ1-2
CDR3: ASSQGTYGYT

V: TRBV29-1
size: NA
J: TRBJ2-3
CDR3: SVGTGTQY

V: TRBV2
size: NA
J: TRBJ2-3
CDR3: ATLIRDTQY

V: TRBV9
size: NA
J: TRBJ1-6
CDR3: ASSVSSGQGNSPLH

V: TRBV7-6
size: NA
J: TRBJ2-6
CDR3: ASSLDPGRGGANVLT

V: TRBV5-3
size: NA
J: TRBJ2-7
CDR3: ARSLGAGLAGTSYEQY

V: TRBV5-1
size: NA
J: TRBJ2-7
CDR3: ASSLAQGRRDEQY

V: TRBV6-5
size: NA
J: TRBJ1-5
CDR3: ASRQIPDQPQH

V: TRBV19
size: NA
J: TRBJ1-1
CDR3: ASRGTRQGRNTEAF

V: TRBV9
size: once
J: TRBJ2-3
CDR3: ASSPRTSGGGLDTQY

V: TRBV6-1
size: NA
J: TRBJ1-5
CDR3: ASHPGTGSNQPQH

V: TRBV10-2
size: NA
J: TRBJ2-4
CDR3: ARSEGGLAGGPGKNIQY

V: TRBV6-5
size: NA
J: TRBJ2-1
CDR3: ASSPGISSYNEQF

V: TRBV7-2
size: NA
J: TRBJ2-5
CDR3: ASSLLAGGGETQY

V: TRBV11-2
size: NA
J: TRBJ1-5
CDR3: ASSRGQGINQPQH

V: TRBV21-1
size: NA
J: TRBJ1-2
CDR3: ASSTTPGGHYGYT

V: TRBV15
size: once
J: TRBJ1-2
CDR3: ATSHDRGARSNGYT

V: TRBV19
size: NA
J: TRBJ1-5
CDR3: ASSAPYGGDQPQH

V: TRBV27
size: NA
J: TRBJ1-2
CDR3: ASSYGDRGFDGYT

V: TRBV2
size: NA
J: TRBJ2-7
CDR3: ASSYREPHEQY

V: TRBV6-5
size: NA
J: TRBJ2-2
CDR3: ASSYARGGTGELF

V: TRBV6-1
size: NA
J: TRBJ1-4
CDR3: ASSEAAWGGDEKLF

V: TRBV5-6
size: NA
J: TRBJ1-4
CDR3: ASSSQGVLNEKLF

V: TRBV5-6
size: few
J: TRBJ2-7
CDR3: ASSFENYEQY

V: TRBV18
size: few
J: TRBJ2-4
CDR3: ASSPYRPGGDIQY

V: TRBV19
size: NA
J: TRBJ2-5
CDR3: ASSRTGEGETQY

V: TRBV25-1
size: NA
J: TRBJ1-1
CDR3: ASSGDRGMNTEAF

V: TRBV2
size: few
J: TRBJ2-5
CDR3: ASRSRQGREETQY

V: TRBV30
size: NA
J: TRBJ2-7
CDR3: ACSPGTSDHEQY

V: TRBV6-1
size: NA
J: TRBJ2-7
CDR3: ASSELGLGTATRGEQY

V: TRBV7-9
size: NA
J: TRBJ1-4
CDR3: ASSLAGGEKLF

V: TRBV29-1
size: NA
J: TRBJ1-1
CDR3: SFRTGENTEAF

V: TRBV5-1
size: few
J: TRBJ2-1
CDR3: ASSADRPDLGEQF

V: TRBV9
size: NA
J: TRBJ1-1
CDR3: ASSVTGYTEAF

V: TRBV5-1
size: NA
J: TRBJ1-4
CDR3: ASRGGKGEKLF

V: TRBV14
size: once
J: TRBJ2-7
CDR3: ASSHLDRGFHEQY

V: TRBV2
size: once
J: TRBJ1-4
CDR3: ASSEQGFEKLF

V: TRBV7-2
size: NA
J: TRBJ2-7
CDR3: ASSFQQGAYEQY

V: TRBV5-1
size: NA
J: TRBJ2-2
CDR3: ASSYLSMTGELF